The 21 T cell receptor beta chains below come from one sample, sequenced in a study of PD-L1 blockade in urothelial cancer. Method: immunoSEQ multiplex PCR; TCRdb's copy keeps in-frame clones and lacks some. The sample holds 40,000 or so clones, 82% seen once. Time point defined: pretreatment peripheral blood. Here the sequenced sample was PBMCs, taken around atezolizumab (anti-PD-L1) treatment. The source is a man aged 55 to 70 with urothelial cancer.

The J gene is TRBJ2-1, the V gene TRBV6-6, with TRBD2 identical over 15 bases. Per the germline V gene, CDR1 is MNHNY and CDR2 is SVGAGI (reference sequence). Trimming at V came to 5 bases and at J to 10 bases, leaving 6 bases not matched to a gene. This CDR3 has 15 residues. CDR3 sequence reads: CASSPGLAGGGEQFF. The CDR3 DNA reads TGTGCCAGCAGTCCGGGACTAGCGGGGGGTGGCGAGCAGTTCTTC.

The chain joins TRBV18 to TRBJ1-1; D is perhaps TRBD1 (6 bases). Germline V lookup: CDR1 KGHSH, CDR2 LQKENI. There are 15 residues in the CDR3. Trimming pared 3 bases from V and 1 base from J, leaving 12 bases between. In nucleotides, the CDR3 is TGTGCCAGCTCACCCACAGGGTCGGAGAACACTGAAGCTTTCTTT. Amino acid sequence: CASSPTGSENTEAFF.

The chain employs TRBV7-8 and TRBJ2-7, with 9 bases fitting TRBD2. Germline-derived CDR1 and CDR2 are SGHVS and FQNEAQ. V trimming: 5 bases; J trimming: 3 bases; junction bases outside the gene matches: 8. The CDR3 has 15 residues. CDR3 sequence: CASSLVGRGGYEQYF. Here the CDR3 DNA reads TGTGCCAGCAGCCTCGTCGGGCGGGGGGGCTACGAGCAGTACTTC.

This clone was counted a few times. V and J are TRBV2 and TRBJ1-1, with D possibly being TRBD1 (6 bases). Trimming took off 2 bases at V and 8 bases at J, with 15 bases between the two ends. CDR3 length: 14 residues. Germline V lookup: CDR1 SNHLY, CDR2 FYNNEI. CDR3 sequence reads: CASSERLQGREAFF. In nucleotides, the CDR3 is TGTGCCAGCAGTGAACGGCTACAGGGAAGAGAAGCTTTCTTT.

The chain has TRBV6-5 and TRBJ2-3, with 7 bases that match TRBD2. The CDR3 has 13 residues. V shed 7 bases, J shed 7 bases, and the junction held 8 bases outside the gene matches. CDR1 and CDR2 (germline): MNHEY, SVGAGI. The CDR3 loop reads CASTGTGGNTQYF. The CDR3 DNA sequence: TGTGCCAGCACGGGGACGGGAGGCAATACGCAGTATTTT.

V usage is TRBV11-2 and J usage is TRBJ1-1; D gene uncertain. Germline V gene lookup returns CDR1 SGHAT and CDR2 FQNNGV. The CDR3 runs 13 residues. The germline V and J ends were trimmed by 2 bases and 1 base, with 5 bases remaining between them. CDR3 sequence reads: CASSLLKNTEAFF. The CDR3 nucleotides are TGTGCCAGCAGCTTACTAAAGAACACTGAAGCTTTCTTT.

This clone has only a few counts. The CDR3 protein is CASSMNRENTGELFF. In nucleotides, the CDR3 is TGCGCCAGCAGCATGAACAGGGAGAACACCGGGGAGCTGTTTTTT. The rearrangement links TRBV5-1 to TRBJ2-2; D may be TRBD1 (6 bases). There are 15 residues in the CDR3. V was cut by 4 bases and J by 1 base, with 11 bases left in between. Germline loops: CDR1 SGHRS, CDR2 YFSETQ.

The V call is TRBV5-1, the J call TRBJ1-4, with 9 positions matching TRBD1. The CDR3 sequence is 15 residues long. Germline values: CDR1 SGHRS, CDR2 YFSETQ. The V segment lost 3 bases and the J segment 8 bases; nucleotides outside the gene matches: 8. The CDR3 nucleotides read TGCGCCAGCAGCTCCACAGGGGGCGCTGAGGAAAAACTGTTTTTT. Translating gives CASSSTGGAEEKLFF.

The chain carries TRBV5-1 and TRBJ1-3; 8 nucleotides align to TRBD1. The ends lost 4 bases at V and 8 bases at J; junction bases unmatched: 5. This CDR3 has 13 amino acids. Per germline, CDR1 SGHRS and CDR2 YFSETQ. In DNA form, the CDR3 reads TGCGCCAGCAGCCCCGGACAGGGAGACACCATATATTTT. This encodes CASSPGQGDTIYF.

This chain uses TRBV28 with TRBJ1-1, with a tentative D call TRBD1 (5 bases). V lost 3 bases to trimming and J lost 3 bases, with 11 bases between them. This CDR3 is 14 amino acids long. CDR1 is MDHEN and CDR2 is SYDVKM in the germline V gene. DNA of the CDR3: TGTGCCAGCAGTTTGGGGGAGCGGGACACTGAAGCTTTCTTT. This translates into CASSLGERDTEAFF.

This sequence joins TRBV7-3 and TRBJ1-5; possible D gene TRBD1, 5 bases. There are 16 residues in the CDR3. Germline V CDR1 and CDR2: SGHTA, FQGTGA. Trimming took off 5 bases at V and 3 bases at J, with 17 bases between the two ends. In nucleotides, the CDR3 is TGTGCCAGCAGCCCATGTCGGGGGAACGACAATCAGCCCCAGCATTTT. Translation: CASSPCRGNDNQPQHF.

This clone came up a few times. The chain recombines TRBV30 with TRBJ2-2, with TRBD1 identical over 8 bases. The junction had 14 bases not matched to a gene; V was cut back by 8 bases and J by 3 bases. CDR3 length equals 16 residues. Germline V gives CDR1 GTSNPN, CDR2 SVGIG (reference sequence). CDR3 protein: CALTNPRGPDTGELFF. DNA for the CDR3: TGTGCCCTCACGAACCCCAGGGGGCCCGACACCGGGGAGCTGTTTTTT.

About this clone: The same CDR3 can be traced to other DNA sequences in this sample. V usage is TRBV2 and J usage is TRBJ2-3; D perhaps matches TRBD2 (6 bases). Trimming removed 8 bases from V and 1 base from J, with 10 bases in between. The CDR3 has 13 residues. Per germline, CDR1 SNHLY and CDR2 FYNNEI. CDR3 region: CASQREGTDTQYF. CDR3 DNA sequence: TGTGCCAGCCAGAGGGAGGGCACAGATACGCAGTATTTT.

CDR3 protein: CASSLTGGLGAQHF. The CDR3 bases are TGTGCCAGCAGTCTGACAGGGGGCCTTGGGGCCCAGCATTTT. J is TRBJ1-5 and V is TRBV7-9; 10 bases are a match to TRBD1. The V gene end was trimmed by 6 bases and the J gene end by 11 bases; junction bases not matched to a gene: 10. The CDR3 is 14 residues long. CDR1 is SEHNR, CDR2 FQNEAQ, per germline (reference sequence).

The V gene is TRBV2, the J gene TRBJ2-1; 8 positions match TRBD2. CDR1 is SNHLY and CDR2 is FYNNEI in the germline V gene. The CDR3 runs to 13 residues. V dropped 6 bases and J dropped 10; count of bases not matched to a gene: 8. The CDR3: CASRRDPGGEQFF. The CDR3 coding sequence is TGTGCCAGCAGGCGCGACCCGGGAGGGGAGCAGTTCTTC.

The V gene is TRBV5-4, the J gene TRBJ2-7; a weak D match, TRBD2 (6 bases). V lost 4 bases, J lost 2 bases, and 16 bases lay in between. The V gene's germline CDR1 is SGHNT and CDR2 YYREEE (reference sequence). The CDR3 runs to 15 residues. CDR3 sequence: CASSPEGGVTYEQYF. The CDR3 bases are TGTGCCAGCAGCCCGGAGGGCGGGGTGACCTACGAGCAGTACTTC.

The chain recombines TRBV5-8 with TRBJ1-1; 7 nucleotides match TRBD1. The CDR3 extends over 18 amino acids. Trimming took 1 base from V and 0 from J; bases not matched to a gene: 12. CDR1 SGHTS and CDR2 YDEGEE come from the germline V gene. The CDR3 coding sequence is TGTGCCAGCAGCTTGTCCCGGGACAGCTTATTATTGAACACTGAAGCTTTCTTT. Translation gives CASSLSRDSLLLNTEAFF.

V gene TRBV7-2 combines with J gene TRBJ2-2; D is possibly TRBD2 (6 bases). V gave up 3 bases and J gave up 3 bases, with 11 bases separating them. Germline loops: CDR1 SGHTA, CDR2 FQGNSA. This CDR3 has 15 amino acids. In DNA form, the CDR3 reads TGTGCCAGCAGCTTCGGGGGAAGCCACACCGGGGAGCTGTTTTTT. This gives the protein CASSFGGSHTGELFF.

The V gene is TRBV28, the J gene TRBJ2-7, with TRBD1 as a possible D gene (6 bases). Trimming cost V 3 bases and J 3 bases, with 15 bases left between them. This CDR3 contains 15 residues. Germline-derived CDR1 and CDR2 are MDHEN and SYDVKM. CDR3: CASSFSGTMGYEQYF. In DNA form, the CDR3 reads TGTGCCAGCAGTTTTAGTGGGACAATGGGCTACGAGCAGTACTTC.

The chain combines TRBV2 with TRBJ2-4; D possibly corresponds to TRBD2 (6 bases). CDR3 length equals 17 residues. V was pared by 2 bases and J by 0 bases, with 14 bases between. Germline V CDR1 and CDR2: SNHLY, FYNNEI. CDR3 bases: TGTGCCAGCAGTGAACCGCCCGGGACTTTAGCCAAAAACATTCAGTACTTC. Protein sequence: CASSEPPGTLAKNIQYF. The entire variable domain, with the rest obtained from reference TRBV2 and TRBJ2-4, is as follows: EPEVTQTPSHQVTQMGQEVILRCVPISNHLYFYWYRQILGQKVEFLVSFYNNEISEKSEIFDDQFSVERPDGSNFTLKIRSTKLEDSAMYFCASSEPPGTLAKNIQYFGAGTRLSVL.

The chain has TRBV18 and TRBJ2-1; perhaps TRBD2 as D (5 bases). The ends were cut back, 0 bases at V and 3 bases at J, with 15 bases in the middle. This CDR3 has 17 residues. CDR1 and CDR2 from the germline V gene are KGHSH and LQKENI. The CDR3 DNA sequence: TGTGCCAGCTCACCACCGTCGGGATCCAGATACTACAATGAGCAGTTCTTC. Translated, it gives CASSPPSGSRYYNEQFF.